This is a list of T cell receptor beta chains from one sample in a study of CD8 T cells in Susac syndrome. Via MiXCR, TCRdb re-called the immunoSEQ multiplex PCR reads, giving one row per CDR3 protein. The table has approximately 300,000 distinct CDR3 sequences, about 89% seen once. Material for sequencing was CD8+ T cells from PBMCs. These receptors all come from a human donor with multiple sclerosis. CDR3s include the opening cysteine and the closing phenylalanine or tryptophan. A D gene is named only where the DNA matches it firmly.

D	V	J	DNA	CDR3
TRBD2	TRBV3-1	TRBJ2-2	TGTGCCAGCAGCCAGGGGACTAGCGGCACCGGGGAGCTGTTTTTT	CASSQGTSGTGELFF
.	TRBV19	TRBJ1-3	TGTGCCAGTAGTATAGGTTATGGCACTGGAAACACCATATATTTT	CASSIGYGTGNTIYF
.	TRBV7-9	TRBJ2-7	TGTGCCAGCTCGAGGGGTCCCTCCGGGGCTGACGAGCAGTACTTC	CASSRGPSGADEQYF
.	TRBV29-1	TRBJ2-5	TGCAGCGTTGAAGATCTGGGGACCCAGTACTTC	CSVEDLGTQYF
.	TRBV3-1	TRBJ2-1	TGTGCCAGCAGCCAATTAGAGTGGGGTCCTCGCAATGAGCAGTTCTTC	CASSQLEWGPRNEQFF
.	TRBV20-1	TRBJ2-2	TGCAGTGCTAGAGAGGAGTTCACCGGGGAGCTGTTTTTT	CSAREEFTGELFF
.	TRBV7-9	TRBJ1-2	TGTGCCAGCATGGACCTCAGGGCCTCTAACTATGGCTACACCTTC	CASMDLRASNYGYTF
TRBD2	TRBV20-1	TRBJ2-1	TGCAGTGCTAGATGGGATATAGCGGGGCCTTACAATGAGCAGTTCTTC	CSARWDIAGPYNEQFF
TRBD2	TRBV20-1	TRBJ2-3	TGCAGTGCCTACAGACTAGCGGGAGAGTTAAGCACAGATACGCAGTATTTT	CSAYRLAGELSTDTQYF
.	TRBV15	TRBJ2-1	TGTGCCACCAGCAGTCAGGGGGGCGTAGGTTATGAGCAGTTCTTC	CATSSQGGVGYEQFF
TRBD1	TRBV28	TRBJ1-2	TGTGCCAGCAGGCTACAGGGGGGAGCTAACTATGGCTACACCTTC	CASRLQGGANYGYTF
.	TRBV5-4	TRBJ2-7	TGTGCCAGCAGCTCCCGACAGATTACCTACGAGCAGTACTTC	CASSSRQITYEQYF